The T cell receptor (beta chain) described here comes from a study of monozygotic twins with inflammatory bowel disease. No DNA is given; TCRdb re-called the 5' RACE reads and lists each CDR3 protein once. With 200,000 to 250,000 distinct CDR3 sequences in the sample, the ten largest clones hold roughly 7.7%. For this clonotype: Its matching antigen is unknown.

The study, taken as a whole, reports: Clonotype sharing was lower in IBD patients than healthy twins, most markedly with disease activity. TCRbeta diversity (inverse Simpson) was lower in IBD patients than in healthy co-twins.

Blood was collected, roughly 2.5 ml per donor. Isolation of total RNA was performed on whole blood, with no prior T cell sorting. Sequencing was done on a sample of blood. This TCR was sampled from a human donor with ulcerative colitis or Crohn's disease, or a healthy co-twin of an affected twin (not recorded which).

The CDR3 reads CASSPPLAGGQGEQFF. The chain uses TRBV18 and TRBJ2-1; the D call from TCRdb, TRBD2, cannot be confirmed without DNA. The CDR3 sequence is 16 residues long. Germline CDR1 and CDR2: KGHSH and LQKENI. The full variable domain, with the rest looked up from reference TRBV18 and TRBJ2-1, is NAGVMQNPRHLVRRRGQEARLRCSPMKGHSHVYWYRQLPEEGLKFMVYLQKENIIDESGMPKERFSAEFPKEGPSILRIQQVVRGDSAAYFCASSPPLAGGQGEQFFGPGTRLTVL.